The 5 T cell receptor beta chains below come from one sample, sequenced in a study of read filtering for tumor transcriptome and immune sequencing (dated by TCRdb to 2020 to 2022). Instrument on record: Illumina HiSeq 4000. TCR libraries were constructed from approximately 360 ng RNA using the Immunoverse kit, and molecular barcoded adaptors covering alpha/delta and beta/gamma chains were employed. The public reads were run again by TCRdb, first through fastp at Q25 and then through MiXCR, and only productive beta chains were kept. Entries that share a CDR3 protein sequence are merged under the most common genes and DNA. The sample records more than 35,000 distinct CDR3 sequences, approximately 15% of which are singletons. The top ten constitute 35% to 45% of the sample. Source material: a population of CD138-negative cells sorted from bone marrow. In the paper's terms, the cell subset or site label means: bone marrow mononuclear cells depleted of CD138+ plasma/myeloma cells by negative magnetic selection. These receptors all stem from a donor at least 40 years old with multiple myeloma.

The genes are TRBV19 and TRBJ2-7; 9 bases agree with TRBD1. Germline loops: CDR1 LNHDA, CDR2 SQIVND (reference sequence). The CDR3 contains 14 residues. With 6 bases clipped from V and 8 bases from J, the junction kept 11 bases outside the gene matches. The CDR3 DNA sequence: TGTGCCAGTAGCACCGGACAGGGGAGGATCAAGCAGTACTTC. Its translation: CASSTGQGRIKQYF.

This clonotype was picked up a small number of times. CDR3 DNA: TGTGCCAGCAGCCAAGATGGGGGAGGACAGTACTATGGCTACACCTTC. Its translation is CASSQDGGGQYYGYTF. The rearrangement joins TRBV4-2 to TRBJ1-2; a weak D match, TRBD1 (6 bases). CDR3 length equals 16 residues. V lost 0 bases to trimming and J lost 3 bases, with 14 bases between them. The germline gives CDR1 LGHNA, CDR2 YNFKEQ.

This clonotype showed up many times. The chain has TRBV20-1 and TRBJ2-3, with D possibly being TRBD2 (6 bases). The CDR3 is 15 residues long. The V end was cut by 6 bases, the J end by 0 bases, with 16 bases between. Germline V gene sequence: CDR1 DFQATT, CDR2 SNEGSKA (reference sequence). The CDR3 loop reads CSALAGRGSTDTQYF. The CDR3 region has the DNA TGCAGTGCCTTGGCGGGACGGGGAAGCACAGATACGCAGTATTTT.

The table lists this clonotype with many counts. V gene TRBV7-2 combines with J gene TRBJ1-1; unclear D gene. The CDR3 runs 12 residues. Trimming shortened V by 6 bases and J by 5 bases, and 10 bases separated the two germline ends. Germline V gene lookup returns CDR1 SGHTA and CDR2 FQGNSA. The CDR3 DNA reads as TGTGCCAGCAGACGACATCTAACTGAAGCTTTCTTT. It codes for CASRRHLTEAFF.

The chain carries TRBV15 and TRBJ1-1, with D perhaps matching TRBD1 (5 bases). The V end lost 2 bases, the J end lost 0 bases, and 16 bases lay between the germline ends. The CDR3 covers 17 residues. Per the germline V gene, CDR1 is LNHNV and CDR2 is YYDKDF (reference sequence). CDR3 nucleotides: TGTGCCACCAGCAGACCCCGGGACCGAAGAATGAACACTGAAGCTTTCTTT. Translated: CATSRPRDRRMNTEAFF.